Listed below are T cell receptor beta chains from one sample, sequenced in a study of post-analysis software for immune sequencing data. Each CDR3 protein is one row after TCRdb ran MiXCR on the PCR reads. This table has almost 700,000 distinct CDR3 sequences, approximately 59% appearing once. Sequencing used blood. The receptors stem from a girl aged 2-15 years with multiple sclerosis. The CDR3 runs from the conserved cysteine through the conserved F or W. Fields, in order: J gene, D gene, clone size, V gene, CDR3 protein, CDR3 DNA. The D gene is left open where the match is weak. For some rows the clone size is stated as once, few or many, or as a class when expanded; others skip it.

J gene: TRBJ2-7
D gene: TRBD1
clone size: NA
V gene: TRBV20-1
CDR3 protein: CSAASGQGAREQYF
CDR3 DNA: TGCAGTGCCGCGTCAGGACAGGGGGCTCGCGAGCAGTACTTC

J gene: TRBJ1-2
D gene: NA
clone size: NA
V gene: TRBV27
CDR3 protein: CASSSAQGALGHTF
CDR3 DNA: TGTGCCAGCAGCTCCGCCCAAGGGGCGCTTGGCCACACCTTC

J gene: TRBJ2-5
D gene: NA
clone size: few
V gene: TRBV6-5
CDR3 protein: CATKYRETQYF
CDR3 DNA: TGTGCCACAAAATACCGAGAGACCCAGTACTTC

J gene: TRBJ2-5
D gene: NA
clone size: NA
V gene: TRBV7-2
CDR3 protein: CASSPRDLMYQETQYF
CDR3 DNA: TGTGCCAGCAGCCCCCGGGACCTTATGTACCAAGAGACCCAGTACTTC

J gene: TRBJ2-5
D gene: NA
clone size: NA
V gene: TRBV10-3
CDR3 protein: CAISTPLGIQETQYF
CDR3 DNA: TGTGCCATCAGCACCCCCCTGGGGATACAAGAGACCCAGTACTTC

J gene: TRBJ2-7
D gene: NA
clone size: NA
V gene: TRBV7-9
CDR3 protein: CASSPPRGGVRDEQYF
CDR3 DNA: TGTGCCAGCAGCCCCCCGAGGGGGGGAGTGAGGGACGAGCAGTACTTC

J gene: TRBJ2-7
D gene: NA
clone size: NA
V gene: TRBV27
CDR3 protein: CASSLSGGNSYEQYF
CDR3 DNA: TGTGCCAGCAGTTTAAGTGGGGGGAACTCCTACGAGCAGTACTTC

J gene: TRBJ1-2
D gene: NA
clone size: NA
V gene: TRBV7-9
CDR3 protein: CASSLNGMAYTF
CDR3 DNA: TGTGCCAGCAGCTTAAATGGGATGGCCTACACCTTC

J gene: TRBJ2-1
D gene: NA
clone size: NA
V gene: TRBV5-5
CDR3 protein: CASSYRGLDAIGEQFF
CDR3 DNA: TGTGCCAGCAGCTACCGGGGGTTGGACGCAATCGGTGAGCAGTTCTTC

J gene: TRBJ1-2
D gene: NA
clone size: NA
V gene: TRBV5-1
CDR3 protein: CASSLTGPPSYGYTF
CDR3 DNA: TGCGCCAGCAGCTTGACCGGGCCTCCATCTTATGGCTACACCTTC

J gene: TRBJ2-1
D gene: NA
clone size: few
V gene: TRBV11-2
CDR3 protein: CASSFLDYDLYNEQFF
CDR3 DNA: TGTGCCAGCAGCTTTTTGGACTACGACCTCTACAATGAGCAGTTCTTC

J gene: TRBJ2-1
D gene: TRBD1
clone size: few
V gene: TRBV4-2
CDR3 protein: CASSQVGLGPGQGYNEQFF
CDR3 DNA: TGTGCCAGCAGCCAAGTCGGACTAGGGCCGGGACAGGGGTACAATGAGCAGTTCTTC

J gene: TRBJ2-7
D gene: NA
clone size: NA
V gene: TRBV20-1
CDR3 protein: CSARRYEQYF
CDR3 DNA: TGCAGTGCTAGACGCTACGAGCAGTACTTC

J gene: TRBJ2-6
D gene: TRBD1
clone size: once
V gene: TRBV29-1
CDR3 protein: CSVGTGRSGANVRTF
CDR3 DNA: TGCAGCGTTGGGACAGGGAGGTCTGGGGCCAACGTCCGGACTTTC

J gene: TRBJ2-4
D gene: TRBD1
clone size: NA
V gene: TRBV29-1
CDR3 protein: CSAGTGVAKNIQYF
CDR3 DNA: TGCAGCGCCGGGACAGGAGTAGCCAAAAACATTCAGTACTTC

J gene: TRBJ1-2
D gene: NA
clone size: once
V gene: TRBV7-2
CDR3 protein: CASSLDPSAGNYGYTF
CDR3 DNA: TGTGCCAGCAGCTTAGATCCTTCCGCGGGGAACTATGGCTACACCTTC

J gene: TRBJ2-5
D gene: NA
clone size: NA
V gene: TRBV2
CDR3 protein: CASTLWETQYF
CDR3 DNA: TGTGCCAGTACTCTTTGGGAGACCCAGTACTTC

J gene: TRBJ1-5
D gene: TRBD1
clone size: few
V gene: TRBV12-3/TRBV12-4
CDR3 protein: CASNPTGSNQPQHF
CDR3 DNA: TGTGCCAGCAACCCGACAGGGTCAAATCAGCCCCAGCATTTT

J gene: TRBJ2-1
D gene: NA
clone size: NA
V gene: TRBV20-1
CDR3 protein: CSARDLGKGRDEQFF
CDR3 DNA: TGCAGTGCTAGAGACCTAGGGAAGGGCCGGGATGAGCAGTTCTTC

J gene: TRBJ2-7
D gene: NA
clone size: NA
V gene: TRBV28
CDR3 protein: CASSQGFPYEQYF
CDR3 DNA: TGTGCCAGCAGTCAGGGGTTCCCCTACGAGCAGTACTTC

J gene: TRBJ2-7
D gene: TRBD1
clone size: NA
V gene: TRBV7-8
CDR3 protein: CASSSDRDSYEQYF
CDR3 DNA: TGTGCCAGCAGCTCCGACAGGGACTCCTACGAGCAGTACTTC

J gene: TRBJ1-2
D gene: NA
clone size: once
V gene: TRBV6-4
CDR3 protein: CASSEDYPNYGYTF
CDR3 DNA: TGTGCCAGCAGTGAGGACTATCCCAACTATGGCTACACCTTC

J gene: TRBJ1-4
D gene: NA
clone size: NA
V gene: TRBV2
CDR3 protein: CASSDGGRSGGKLFF
CDR3 DNA: TGTGCCAGCAGTGACGGGGGCAGGAGTGGGGGAAAACTGTTTTTT

J gene: TRBJ2-4
D gene: NA
clone size: once
V gene: TRBV2
CDR3 protein: CASSDRTFPYF
CDR3 DNA: TGTGCCAGCAGTGACAGGACGTTCCCGTACTTC

J gene: TRBJ1-1
D gene: TRBD1
clone size: few
V gene: TRBV30
CDR3 protein: CAWETPGQGIGTEAFF
CDR3 DNA: TGTGCCTGGGAGACCCCGGGACAGGGGATCGGCACTGAAGCTTTCTTT

J gene: TRBJ2-5
D gene: NA
clone size: NA
V gene: TRBV6-2/TRBV6-3
CDR3 protein: CASSFPLYREETQYF
CDR3 DNA: TGTGCCAGCAGTTTCCCTCTTTATCGCGAGGAGACCCAGTACTTC

J gene: TRBJ1-2
D gene: NA
clone size: NA
V gene: TRBV7-2
CDR3 protein: CASSLEVARGGYGYTF
CDR3 DNA: TGTGCCAGCAGCTTAGAGGTCGCTAGAGGAGGCTATGGCTACACCTTC

J gene: TRBJ2-3
D gene: NA
clone size: NA
V gene: TRBV11-2
CDR3 protein: CASSDWGGVSDTQYF
CDR3 DNA: TGTGCCAGCAGCGATTGGGGGGGCGTATCAGATACGCAGTATTTT

J gene: TRBJ1-2
D gene: NA
clone size: NA
V gene: TRBV27
CDR3 protein: CASTSQTGMGGYTF
CDR3 DNA: TGTGCCAGCACCTCTCAAACAGGGATGGGAGGCTACACCTTC

J gene: TRBJ2-2
D gene: NA
clone size: NA
V gene: TRBV5-1
CDR3 protein: CASSLDQGYAGELFF
CDR3 DNA: TGCGCCAGCAGCTTGGATCAGGGGTACGCCGGGGAGCTGTTTTTT

J gene: TRBJ1-2
D gene: TRBD1
clone size: NA
V gene: TRBV12-3/TRBV12-4
CDR3 protein: CASVRGDSPNYGYTF
CDR3 DNA: TGTGCCAGCGTAAGGGGGGACAGCCCTAACTATGGCTACACCTTC

J gene: TRBJ2-5
D gene: TRBD2
clone size: NA
V gene: TRBV5-1
CDR3 protein: CASSAFAKRDEETQYF
CDR3 DNA: TGCGCCAGCAGCGCATTTGCGAAGCGGGACGAAGAGACCCAGTACTTC

J gene: TRBJ1-4
D gene: TRBD1
clone size: NA
V gene: TRBV5-6
CDR3 protein: CASSITGGDYGKLFF
CDR3 DNA: TGTGCCAGCAGCATTACAGGGGGCGATTACGGAAAACTGTTTTTT

J gene: TRBJ2-7
D gene: TRBD1
clone size: NA
V gene: TRBV5-1
CDR3 protein: CANSGGSIRQGKGYEQYF
CDR3 DNA: TGCGCCAACAGCGGAGGATCCATTAGACAGGGGAAAGGCTACGAGCAGTACTTC

J gene: TRBJ1-2
D gene: TRBD1
clone size: NA
V gene: TRBV7-2
CDR3 protein: CASSPIGTGGYGYTF
CDR3 DNA: TGTGCCAGCAGCCCTATCGGGACAGGGGGCTATGGCTACACCTTC

J gene: TRBJ2-4
D gene: NA
clone size: few
V gene: TRBV20-1
CDR3 protein: CSARTPTGEGLTKNIQYF
CDR3 DNA: TGCAGTGCTAGAACACCTACAGGGGAGGGTTTGACCAAAAACATTCAGTACTTC

J gene: TRBJ2-7
D gene: TRBD1
clone size: NA
V gene: TRBV15
CDR3 protein: CATSALGTGGSEQYF
CDR3 DNA: TGTGCCACCAGCGCGCTTGGGACAGGGGGTTCCGAGCAGTACTTC

J gene: TRBJ2-3
D gene: NA
clone size: NA
V gene: TRBV7-9
CDR3 protein: CASSLSVLDGAFPDTQYF
CDR3 DNA: TGTGCCAGCAGCCTCTCGGTCCTGGACGGAGCCTTCCCAGATACGCAGTATTTT

J gene: TRBJ2-1
D gene: NA
clone size: NA
V gene: TRBV20-1
CDR3 protein: CSARGADSSYNEQFF
CDR3 DNA: TGCAGTGCTAGAGGTGCCGACAGCTCCTACAATGAGCAGTTCTTC

J gene: TRBJ2-1
D gene: NA
clone size: NA
V gene: TRBV12-3/TRBV12-4
CDR3 protein: CASSLGQLLLTSHNEQFF
CDR3 DNA: TGTGCCAGCAGCCTCGGACAGCTTTTACTTACCTCCCACAATGAGCAGTTCTTC

J gene: TRBJ2-7
D gene: NA
clone size: NA
V gene: TRBV12-3/TRBV12-4
CDR3 protein: CASSVYYEQYF
CDR3 DNA: TGTGCCAGCAGTGTATACTACGAGCAGTACTTC

J gene: TRBJ1-2
D gene: TRBD1
clone size: NA
V gene: TRBV12-3/TRBV12-4
CDR3 protein: CASSPGQGIVYGYTF
CDR3 DNA: TGTGCCAGCAGTCCGGGACAGGGAATTGTCTATGGCTACACCTTC

J gene: TRBJ1-2
D gene: NA
clone size: NA
V gene: TRBV11-2
CDR3 protein: CASSRNLDVNERGYTF
CDR3 DNA: TGTGCCAGCAGCCGAAATCTGGACGTTAACGAGCGTGGCTACACCTTC

J gene: TRBJ1-1
D gene: NA
clone size: few
V gene: TRBV6-6
CDR3 protein: CASSYNGEAFF
CDR3 DNA: TGTGCCAGCAGTTACAACGGTGAAGCTTTCTTT